The source of this T cell receptor beta chain is a study of CD8+ T cells in alopecia areata. General study results and limits: When scalp samples are sequenced, resident alphabeta T cells of normal skin are also captured. Lesional scalp, especially alopecia totalis/universalis, showed higher clonality than normal scalp.

Once RNA had been extracted, it was reverse transcribed into cDNA to act as the sequencing template. Produced via immunoSEQ multiplex PCR; TCRdb's table is partial and in-frame only. The data show more than 90,000 clones, around 64% seen once. Worth noting for this clone: Its antigen is still unknown.

The CDR3 is made up of 15 amino acids. Unmatched junction bases numbered 3, after V lost 1 base and J lost 5 bases. Per germline, CDR1 LNHDA and CDR2 SQIVND (reference sequence). Sequencing was done on a sample of CD4+ T cells sorted from blood. The gene calls are TRBV19 and TRBJ1-5, with TRBD1 matching over 9 bases. This receptor was taken from a human donor in good health. The CDR3 coding sequence is TGTGCCAGTAGTATAGCGGGACAGGGTTATCAGCCCCAGCATTTT. This codes for CASSIAGQGYQPQHF.